This entry is about one TCR beta chain. Its cognate antigen is unknown. This sample stems from a study of cytomegalovirus exposure and HLA in healthy donors. Study conclusions and caveats: V- and J-gene trimming of TCR beta was linked (in a later analysis) to a missense DCLRE1C variant. Cytomegalovirus-associated status was assigned to more than 150 TCR beta chains. A later analysis showed that HLA-associated TCR beta chains had undergone more clonal expansion than equally common others.

The PCR used 60 Vbeta and 13 Jbeta primers. Only in-frame clones appear in the TCRdb table, and some are missing; sequencing was by immunoSEQ multiplex PCR. The sample holds 85,000 to 120,000 clones, 65% to 75% seen once. Source material: PBMCs. This TCR came from a female donor in good health and CMV-seronegative.

Written as DNA, the CDR3 is TGTGCCTGGAATTACCGGGACAGTGGACTCTATGGCTACACCTTC. Translated: CAWNYRDSGLYGYTF. V usage is TRBV30 and J usage is TRBJ1-2, with 7 nucleotides matching TRBD1. CDR1 and CDR2 from the germline V gene are GTSNPN and SVGIG (reference sequence). CDR3 length: 15 residues. J was trimmed by 4 bases and V by 4 bases; bases with no gene match: 12.